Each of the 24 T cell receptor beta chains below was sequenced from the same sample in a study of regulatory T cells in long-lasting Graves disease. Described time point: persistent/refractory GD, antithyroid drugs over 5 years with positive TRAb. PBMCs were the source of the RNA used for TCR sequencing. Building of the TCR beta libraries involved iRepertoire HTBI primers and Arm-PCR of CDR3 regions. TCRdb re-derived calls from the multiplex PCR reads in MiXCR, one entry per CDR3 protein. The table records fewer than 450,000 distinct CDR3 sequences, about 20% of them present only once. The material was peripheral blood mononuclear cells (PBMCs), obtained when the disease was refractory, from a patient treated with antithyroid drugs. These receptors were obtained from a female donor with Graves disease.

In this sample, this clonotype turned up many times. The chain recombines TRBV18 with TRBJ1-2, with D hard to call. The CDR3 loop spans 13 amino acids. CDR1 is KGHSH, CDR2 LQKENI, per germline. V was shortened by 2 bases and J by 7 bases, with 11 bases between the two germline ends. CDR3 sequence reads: CASSPSSFGGYTF. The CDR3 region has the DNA TGTGCCAGCTCACCATCGTCTTTTGGTGGCTACACCTTC.

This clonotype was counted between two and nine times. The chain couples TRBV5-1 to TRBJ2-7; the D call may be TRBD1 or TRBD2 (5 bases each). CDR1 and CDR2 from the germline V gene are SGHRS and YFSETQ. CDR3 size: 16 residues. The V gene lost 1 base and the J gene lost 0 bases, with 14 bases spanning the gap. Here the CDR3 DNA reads TGCGCCAGCAGCTTGAAAGGGACGGCGAGCTCCTACGAGCAGTACTTC. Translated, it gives CASSLKGTASSYEQYF. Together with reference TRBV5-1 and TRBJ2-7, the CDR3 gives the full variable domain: KAGVTQTPRYLIKTRGQQVTLSCSPISGHRSVSWYQQTPGQGLQFLFEYFSETQRNKGNFPGRFSGRQFSNSRSEMNVSTLELGDSALYLCASSLKGTASSYEQYFGPGTRLTVT.

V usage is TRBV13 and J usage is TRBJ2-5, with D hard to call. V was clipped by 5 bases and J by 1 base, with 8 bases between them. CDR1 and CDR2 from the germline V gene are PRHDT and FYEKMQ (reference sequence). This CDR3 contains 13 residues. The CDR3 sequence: CASSTLVQETQYF. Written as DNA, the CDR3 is TGTGCCAGCAGCACCCTAGTCCAAGAGACCCAGTACTTC. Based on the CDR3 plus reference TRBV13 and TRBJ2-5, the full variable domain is AAGVIQSPRHLIKEKRETATLKCYPIPRHDTVYWYQQGPGQDPQFLISFYEKMQSDKGSIPDRFSAQQFSDYHSELNMSSLELGDSALYFCASSTLVQETQYFGPGTRLLVL.

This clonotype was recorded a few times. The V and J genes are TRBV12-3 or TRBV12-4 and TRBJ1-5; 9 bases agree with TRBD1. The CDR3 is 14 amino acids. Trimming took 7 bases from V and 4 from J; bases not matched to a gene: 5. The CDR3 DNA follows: TGTGCCAGCACGGGGGGACAGGGTAATCAGCCCCAGCATTTT. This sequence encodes CASTGGQGNQPQHF.

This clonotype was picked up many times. The CDR3 sequence: CASSALGGRSSTGELFF. CDR3 DNA: TGTGCCAGTTCCGCTTTGGGAGGGAGGTCGAGCACCGGGGAGCTGTTTTTT. The chain couples TRBV6-1 to TRBJ2-2; 7 nucleotides agree with TRBD2. The germline gives CDR1 MNHNS, CDR2 SASEGT. The CDR3 length is 17 residues. After removal of 9 bases from V and 4 bases from J, the junction contained 17 bases not matched to a gene.

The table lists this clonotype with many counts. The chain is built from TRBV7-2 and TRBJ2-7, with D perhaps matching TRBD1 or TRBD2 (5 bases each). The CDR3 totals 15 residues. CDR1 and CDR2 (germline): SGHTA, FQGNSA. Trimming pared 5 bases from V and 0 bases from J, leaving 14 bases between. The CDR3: CASSAGTGSSYEQYF. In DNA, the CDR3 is TGTGCCAGCAGCGCTGGGACGGGGAGCTCCTACGAGCAGTACTTC.

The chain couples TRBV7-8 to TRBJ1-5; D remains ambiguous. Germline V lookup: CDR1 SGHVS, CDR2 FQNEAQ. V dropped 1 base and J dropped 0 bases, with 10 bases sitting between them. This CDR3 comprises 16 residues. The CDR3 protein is CASSLVTTYSNQPQHF. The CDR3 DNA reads TGTGCCAGCAGCTTAGTGACAACCTATAGCAATCAGCCCCAGCATTTT.

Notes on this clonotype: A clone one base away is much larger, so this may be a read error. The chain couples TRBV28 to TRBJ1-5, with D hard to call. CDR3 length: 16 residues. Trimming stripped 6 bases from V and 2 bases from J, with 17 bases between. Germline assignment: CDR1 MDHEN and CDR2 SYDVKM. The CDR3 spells CASSSQPVSGNQPQHF. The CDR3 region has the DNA TGTGCCAGCAGCTCTCAGCCGGTCTCGGGCAATCAGCCCCAGCATTTT.

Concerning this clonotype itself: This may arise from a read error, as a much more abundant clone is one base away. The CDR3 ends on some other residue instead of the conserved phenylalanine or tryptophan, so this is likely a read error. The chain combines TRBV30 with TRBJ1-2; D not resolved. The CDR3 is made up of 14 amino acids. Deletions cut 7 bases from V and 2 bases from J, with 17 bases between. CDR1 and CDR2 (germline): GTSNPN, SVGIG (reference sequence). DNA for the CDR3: TGTGCCTCGTATGGTGGAACCCCCAACTATGGCTACACCCTC. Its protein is CASYGGTPNYGYTL.

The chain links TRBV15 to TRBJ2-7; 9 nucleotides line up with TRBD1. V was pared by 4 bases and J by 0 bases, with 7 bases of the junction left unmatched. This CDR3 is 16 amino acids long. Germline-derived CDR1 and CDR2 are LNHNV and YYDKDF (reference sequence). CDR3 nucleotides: TGTGCCACCAGCAATAGTCGACAGGGGGTCTCCTACGAGCAGTACTTC. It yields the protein CATSNSRQGVSYEQYF.

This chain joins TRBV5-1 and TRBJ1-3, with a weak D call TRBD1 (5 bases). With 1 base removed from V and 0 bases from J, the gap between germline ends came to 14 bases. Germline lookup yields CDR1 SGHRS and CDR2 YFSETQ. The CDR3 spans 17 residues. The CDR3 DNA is TGCGCCAGCAGCTTGTCCTTCTGGGGGTCCTCTGGAAACACCATATATTTT. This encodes CASSLSFWGSSGNTIYF. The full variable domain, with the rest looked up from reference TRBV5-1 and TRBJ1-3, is KAGVTQTPRYLIKTRGQQVTLSCSPISGHRSVSWYQQTPGQGLQFLFEYFSETQRNKGNFPGRFSGRQFSNSRSEMNVSTLELGDSALYLCASSLSFWGSSGNTIYFGEGSWLTVV.

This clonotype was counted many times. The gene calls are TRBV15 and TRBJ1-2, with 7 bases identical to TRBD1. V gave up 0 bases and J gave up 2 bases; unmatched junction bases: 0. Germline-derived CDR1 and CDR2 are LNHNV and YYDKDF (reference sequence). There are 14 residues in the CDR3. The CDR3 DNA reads TGTGCCACCAGCAGAGACAGGGGGAACTATGGCTACACCTTC. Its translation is CATSRDRGNYGYTF.

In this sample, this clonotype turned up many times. CDR3 bases: TGCAGTGCTACGAGGACCGAGAACAGGGGGCTGACTGAAGCTTTCTTT. It encodes CSATRTENRGLTEAFF. J is TRBJ1-1 and V is TRBV20-1; 9 positions agree with TRBD1. The CDR3 consists of 16 residues. V lost 4 bases and J lost 5; bases outside the gene matches: 14. Germline CDR1 reads DFQATT; CDR2 reads SNEGSKA (reference sequence).

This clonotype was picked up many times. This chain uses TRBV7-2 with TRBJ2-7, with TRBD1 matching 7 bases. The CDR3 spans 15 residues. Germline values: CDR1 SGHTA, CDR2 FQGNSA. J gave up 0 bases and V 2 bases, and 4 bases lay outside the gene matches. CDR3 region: CASSLRAGGSYEQYF. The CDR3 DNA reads TGTGCCAGCAGCTTAAGGGCAGGGGGCTCCTACGAGCAGTACTTC.

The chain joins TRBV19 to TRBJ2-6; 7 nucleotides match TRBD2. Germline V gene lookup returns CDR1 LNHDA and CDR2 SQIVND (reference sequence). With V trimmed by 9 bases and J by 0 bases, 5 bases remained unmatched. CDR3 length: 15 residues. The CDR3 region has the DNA TGTGCCAGCGGGACTACCTCCTCTGGGGCCAACGTCCTGACTTTC. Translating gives CASGTTSSGANVLTF.

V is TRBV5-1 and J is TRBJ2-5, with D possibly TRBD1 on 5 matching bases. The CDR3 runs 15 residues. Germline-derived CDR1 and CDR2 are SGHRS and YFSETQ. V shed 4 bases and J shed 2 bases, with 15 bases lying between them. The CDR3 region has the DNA TGCGCCAGCAGCACCGGGCGTGGGGCACAAGAGACCCAGTACTTC. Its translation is CASSTGRGAQETQYF. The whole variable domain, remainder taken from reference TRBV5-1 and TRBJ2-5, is KAGVTQTPRYLIKTRGQQVTLSCSPISGHRSVSWYQQTPGQGLQFLFEYFSETQRNKGNFPGRFSGRQFSNSRSEMNVSTLELGDSALYLCASSTGRGAQETQYFGPGTRLLVL.

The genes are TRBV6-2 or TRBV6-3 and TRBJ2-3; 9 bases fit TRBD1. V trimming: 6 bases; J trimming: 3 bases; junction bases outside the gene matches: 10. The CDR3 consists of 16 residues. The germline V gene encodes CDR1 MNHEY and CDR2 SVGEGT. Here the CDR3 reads CASSFTPGQGTDTQYF. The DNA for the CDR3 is TGTGCCAGCAGCTTTACCCCGGGACAGGGAACAGATACGCAGTATTTT.

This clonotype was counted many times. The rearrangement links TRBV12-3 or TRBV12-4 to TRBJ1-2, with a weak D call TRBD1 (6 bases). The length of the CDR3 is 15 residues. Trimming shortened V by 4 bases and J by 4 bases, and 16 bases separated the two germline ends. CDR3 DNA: TGTGCCAGCAGTTCCTCGGGGGGGCGCGGCTATGGCTACACCTTC. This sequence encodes CASSSSGGRGYGYTF.

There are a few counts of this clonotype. Here the CDR3 reads CSVSIFNSYEQYF. The CDR3 nucleotides are TGCAGCGTTTCTATTTTTAACTCCTACGAGCAGTACTTC. V and J are TRBV29-1 and TRBJ2-7; D remains unclear. CDR3 length: 13 residues. Germline loops: CDR1 SQVTM, CDR2 ANQGSEA. With 5 bases removed from V and 0 bases from J, the gap between germline ends came to 11 bases.

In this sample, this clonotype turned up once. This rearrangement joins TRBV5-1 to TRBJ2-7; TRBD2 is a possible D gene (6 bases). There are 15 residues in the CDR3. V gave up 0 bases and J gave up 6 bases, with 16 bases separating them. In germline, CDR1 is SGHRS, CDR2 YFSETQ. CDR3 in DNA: TGCGCCAGCAGCTTGGGGGGGACTGCAGAACCCGAGCAGTACTTC. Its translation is CASSLGGTAEPEQYF.

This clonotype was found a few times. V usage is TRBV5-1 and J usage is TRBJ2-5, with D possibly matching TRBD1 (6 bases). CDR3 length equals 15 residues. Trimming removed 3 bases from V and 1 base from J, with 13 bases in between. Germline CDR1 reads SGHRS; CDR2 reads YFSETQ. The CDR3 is CASSSGRDTQETQYF. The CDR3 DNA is TGCGCCAGCAGCTCGGGCCGGGACACCCAAGAGACCCAGTACTTC. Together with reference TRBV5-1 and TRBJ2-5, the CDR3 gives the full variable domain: KAGVTQTPRYLIKTRGQQVTLSCSPISGHRSVSWYQQTPGQGLQFLFEYFSETQRNKGNFPGRFSGRQFSNSRSEMNVSTLELGDSALYLCASSSGRDTQETQYFGPGTRLLVL.

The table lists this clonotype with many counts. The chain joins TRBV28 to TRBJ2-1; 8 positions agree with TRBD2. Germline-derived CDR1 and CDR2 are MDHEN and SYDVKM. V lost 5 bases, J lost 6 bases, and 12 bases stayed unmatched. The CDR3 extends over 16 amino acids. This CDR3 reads CASSPLLGAGGNEQFF. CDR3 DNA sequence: TGTGCCAGCAGTCCCCTTCTCGGGGCGGGAGGCAATGAGCAGTTCTTC. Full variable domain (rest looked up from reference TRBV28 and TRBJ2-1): DVKVTQSSRYLVKRTGEKVFLECVQDMDHENMFWYRQDPGLGLRLIYFSYDVKMKEKGDIPEGYSVSREKKERFSLILESASTNQTSMYLCASSPLLGAGGNEQFFGPGTRLTVL.

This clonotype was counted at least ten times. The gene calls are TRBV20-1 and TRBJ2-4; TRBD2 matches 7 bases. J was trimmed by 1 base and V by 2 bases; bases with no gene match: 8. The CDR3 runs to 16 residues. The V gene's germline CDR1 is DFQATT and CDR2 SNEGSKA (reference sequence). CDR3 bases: TGCAGTGCTAGACGGGCGGGAGCGGGGGCCAAAAACATTCAGTACTTC. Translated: CSARRAGAGAKNIQYF.

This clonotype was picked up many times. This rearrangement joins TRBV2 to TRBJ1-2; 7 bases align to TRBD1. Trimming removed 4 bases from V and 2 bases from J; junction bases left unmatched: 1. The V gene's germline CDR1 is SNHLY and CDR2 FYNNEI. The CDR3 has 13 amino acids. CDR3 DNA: TGTGCCAGCAGTGTACAGGGGAACTATGGCTACACCTTC. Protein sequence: CASSVQGNYGYTF. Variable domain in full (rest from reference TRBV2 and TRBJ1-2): EPEVTQTPSHQVTQMGQEVILRCVPISNHLYFYWYRQILGQKVEFLVSFYNNEISEKSEIFDDQFSVERPDGSNFTLKIRSTKLEDSAMYFCASSVQGNYGYTFGSGTRLTVV.